These 32 T cell receptor beta chains originate from one sample sequenced in a study of breast tumors, draining lymph nodes, adjacent tissues. Breast cancer patients provided tissue from their axillary draining lymph nodes. TCRdb re-called the multiplex PCR reads through MiXCR, storing one row per CDR3 protein. In the table there are some 170,000 distinct CDR3 sequences, approximately 33% of which are singletons. The specimen sequenced was axillary lymph node tissue. The source is a female donor with breast cancer. Some clones in this sample may be carry-over from other donors' samples.

The chain combines TRBV20-1 with TRBJ2-5; possible D gene TRBD1, 5 bases. Trimming pared 5 bases from V and 0 bases from J, leaving 13 bases between. The germline V gene has CDR1 DFQATT and CDR2 SNEGSKA (reference sequence). The CDR3 loop spans 14 amino acids. The CDR3: CSAEWGRDQETQYF. The CDR3, as DNA: TGCAGTGCTGAGTGGGGCCGTGACCAAGAGACCCAGTACTTC.

This clonotype showed up many times. The chain links TRBV5-1 to TRBJ2-2; maybe TRBD2 (6 bases). Germline V gives CDR1 SGHRS, CDR2 YFSETQ. The CDR3 runs 16 residues. The V gene lost 0 bases and the J gene lost 2 bases, with 11 bases spanning the gap. The CDR3 region has the DNA TGCGCCAGCAGCTTGGTGGTCGGGGGTAACACCGGGGAGCTGTTTTTT. This codes for CASSLVVGGNTGELFF.

There are many counts of this clonotype. This chain uses TRBV6-5 with TRBJ1-5; no reliable D call. Germline CDR1 MNHEY, CDR2 SVGAGI. The CDR3 is 13 residues long. V shed 0 bases and J shed 14 bases, with 14 bases lying between them. The CDR3 loop reads CASSYSPGHFEHF. The CDR3 nucleotides read TGTGCCAGCAGTTACTCACCCGGCCACTTCGAGCATTTT.

At least ten counts were recorded for this clonotype. The CDR3, as DNA: TGTGCCAGCAGCCAAGAAATCCGGGTAGGCAATCAGCCCCAGCATTTT. Residues: CASSQEIRVGNQPQHF. The chain carries TRBV4-2 and TRBJ1-5; D gene uncertain. This CDR3 is 16 amino acids long. The germline gives CDR1 LGHNA, CDR2 YNFKEQ. The V end was cut by 0 bases, the J end by 2 bases, with 11 bases between.

The chain carries TRBV12-3 or TRBV12-4 and TRBJ2-1; TRBD2 matches 9 bases. The length of the CDR3 is 16 residues. The V gene end was trimmed by 5 bases and the J gene end by 0 bases; junction bases not matched to a gene: 5. The CDR3 DNA reads as TGTGCCAGCAGTCACCCAGCGGGGGGCTCCTACAATGAGCAGTTCTTC. Residues: CASSHPAGGSYNEQFF.

This clonotype showed up just a few times. The chain joins TRBV6-6 to TRBJ1-2, with 10 bases lining up with TRBD1. Germline-derived CDR1 and CDR2 are MNHNY and SVGAGI (reference sequence). There are 15 residues in the CDR3. V trimming: 2 bases; J trimming: 5 bases; junction bases outside the gene matches: 5. The CDR3 spells CASSYMTGGVYGYTF. The CDR3, as DNA: TGTGCCAGCAGTTACATGACAGGGGGCGTGTATGGCTACACCTTC.

This clonotype occurred many times. The J gene is TRBJ2-1, the V gene TRBV6-5; 7 bases line up with TRBD2. Germline V gene data show CDR1 as MNHEY and CDR2 as SVGAGI. CDR3 length equals 16 residues. V was pared by 2 bases and J by 6 bases, with 10 bases of the junction left unmatched. The CDR3 sequence: CASSYGWTSFGNEQFF. In DNA form, the CDR3 reads TGTGCCAGCAGTTACGGCTGGACTAGTTTTGGCAATGAGCAGTTCTTC.

This clonotype came up a few times. This sequence joins TRBV10-3 and TRBJ1-3, with TRBD1 matching 7 bases. CDR3 length: 14 amino acids. The J segment lost 4 bases and the V segment lost 4 bases, leaving 4 bases of the junction unmatched. Germline V gene lookup returns CDR1 ENHRY and CDR2 SYGVKD. The CDR3 DNA is TGTGCCATCAGTGTAACAGGGGACGGAAACACCATATATTTT. As protein: CAISVTGDGNTIYF.

There are many counts of this clonotype. This sequence joins TRBV20-1 and TRBJ2-7; D is possibly TRBD1 (5 bases). Germline V gene data show CDR1 as DFQATT and CDR2 as SNEGSKA (reference sequence). V lost 4 bases to trimming and J lost 3 bases, with 19 bases between them. The CDR3 has 15 residues. The CDR3 loop reads CSATRSQGLVYEQYF. As DNA, the CDR3 is TGCAGTGCTACTAGAAGCCAGGGATTGGTCTACGAGCAGTACTTC.

There are many counts of this clonotype. The J gene is TRBJ1-2, the V gene TRBV7-8; maybe TRBD1 (5 bases). V lost 0 bases and J 2 bases, leaving 10 bases between the germline ends. CDR1 and CDR2 from the germline V gene are SGHVS and FQNEAQ. This CDR3 has 15 amino acids. CDR3 coding DNA: TGTGCCAGCAGCTTAGCGCTTGACAGCAACTATGGCTACACCTTC. Translated: CASSLALDSNYGYTF.

This sequence joins TRBV13 and TRBJ2-5; a possible D gene is TRBD2 (5 bases). The CDR3 extends over 15 amino acids. The germline gives CDR1 PRHDT, CDR2 FYEKMQ (reference sequence). Between the trimmed V and J ends, which lost 5 bases and 5 bases, there was a span of 18 bases. Here the CDR3 reads CASSLNTGVWETQYF. The CDR3 DNA is TGTGCCAGCAGCCTCAACACCGGGGTTTGGGAGACCCAGTACTTC.

This clonotype was recorded many times. The chain uses TRBV9 and TRBJ2-7; 9 positions agree with TRBD1. Germline values: CDR1 SGDLS, CDR2 YYNGEE. The CDR3 runs 15 residues. Losses at the gene ends were 0 bases for V and 5 bases for J; bases not matched to a gene: 6. The CDR3 here is CASSVVGDRAHEQYF. Written as DNA, the CDR3 is TGTGCCAGCAGCGTAGTTGGGGACAGGGCCCACGAGCAGTACTTC.

A single count supports this clonotype. The V gene is TRBV20-1, the J gene TRBJ2-1; 12 bases match TRBD2. The CDR3 consists of 14 residues. Germline assignment: CDR1 DFQATT and CDR2 SNEGSKA (reference sequence). The CDR3 nucleotides read TGCAGCGGACTAGCGGGGCACTCCTACAATGAGCAGTTCTTC. The encoded protein is CSGLAGHSYNEQFF.

Points on this clonotype: One junction end disagrees with the germline gene, perhaps due to a read error. The V and J genes are TRBV7-2 and TRBJ2-7; 12 bases are a match to TRBD2. The CDR3 runs to 17 residues. From germline, CDR1 is SGHTA and CDR2 FQGNSA. The CDR3 DNA follows: TGTGCCAGCAGCTTAGGGGGACTAGCGGGCTCCTCCTACCAGCAGTACTTC. This sequence encodes CASSLGGLAGSSYQQYF. Based on the CDR3 plus reference TRBV7-2 and TRBJ2-7, the full variable domain is GAGVSQSPSNKVTEKGKDVELRCDPISGHTALYWYRQSLGQGLEFLIYFQGNSAPDKSGLPSDRFSAERTGGSVSTLTIQRTQQEDSAVYLCASSLGGLAGSSYQQYFGPGTRLTVT.

This clonotype was observed at least ten times. The chain joins TRBV6-2 or TRBV6-3 to TRBJ1-5; the D gene is possibly TRBD1 (6 bases). Germline V lookup: CDR1 MNHEY, CDR2 SVGEGT. With 2 bases removed from V and 2 bases from J, the gap between germline ends came to 13 bases. The CDR3 contains 16 residues. The CDR3 DNA is TGTGCCAGCAGTTACCCCGACAGGCGAGGCAATCAGCCCCAGCATTTT. Translation gives CASSYPDRRGNQPQHF.

This clonotype was found a few times. A read error may account for a junction end that differs from germline. V gene TRBV6-2 or TRBV6-3 combines with J gene TRBJ2-7, with a possible D match to TRBD2 (5 bases). CDR1 and CDR2 (germline): MNHEY, SVGEGT. This CDR3 has 16 amino acids. The CDR3 region is CASSHSLAGPIYEQYF. The CDR3 coding sequence is TGTGCCAGCAGTCACTCGTTGGCGGGCCCAATCTACGAGCAGTACTTC.

V usage is TRBV6-5 and J usage is TRBJ2-7, with 8 bases that match TRBD1. V lost 5 bases, J lost 5 bases, and 11 bases stayed unmatched. The CDR3 runs to 15 residues. Germline V gene lookup returns CDR1 MNHEY and CDR2 SVGAGI. The CDR3: CASSHKRTGSHEQYF. The CDR3 DNA follows: TGTGCCAGCAGTCACAAACGGACAGGGAGCCACGAGCAGTACTTC.

About this clonotype: A much more abundant neighbour one base away suggests this may be a read error. This chain connects TRBV24-1 to TRBJ2-1; D uncertain. CDR1 is KGHDR, CDR2 SFDVKD, per germline. V was clipped by 4 bases and J by 7 bases, with 19 bases between them. This CDR3 comprises 16 residues. The CDR3 sequence is CATSDPTRHGGNEQFF. Here the CDR3 DNA reads TGTGCCACCAGTGACCCTACGCGACACGGTGGGAATGAGCAGTTCTTC.

This clonotype was seen repeatedly, ten times or more. This chain uses TRBV28 with TRBJ2-7; 7 bases agree with TRBD1. The trim removed 8 bases at V and 7 bases at J, leaving 8 bases unmatched. The germline CDR1 and CDR2 sequences are MDHEN and SYDVKM. The CDR3 contains 12 residues. In nucleotides, the CDR3 is TGTGCCAGCGCTACAGGGGTGGGGGAGCAGTACTTC. This gives the protein CASATGVGEQYF.

In DNA form, the CDR3 reads TGCGCCAGCAGCCAAGGTCTTCAGGGAGATAATTCACCCCTCCACTTT. Its translation: CASSQGLQGDNSPLHF. The rearrangement joins TRBV4-3 to TRBJ1-6; maybe TRBD1 (5 bases). Germline-derived CDR1 and CDR2 are LGHNA and YSLEER. V shed 1 base and J shed 5 bases, with 12 bases lying between them. The CDR3 sequence is 16 residues long.

Details on this clonotype: This could be a read error, since a much larger clone is one nucleotide away. The chain combines TRBV6-4 with TRBJ2-3; TRBD2 matches at 8 bases. Germline CDR1 and CDR2: MRHNA and SNTAGT. The J segment lost 2 bases and the V segment lost 5 bases, leaving 6 bases of the junction unmatched. The CDR3 sequence is 15 residues long. As DNA, the CDR3 is TGTGCCAGCAGTCACCAGCGGGGGCCCACAGATACGCAGTATTTT. This codes for CASSHQRGPTDTQYF.

The sample holds many counts of this clonotype. The V and J genes are TRBV11-2 and TRBJ1-5, with TRBD1 identical over 8 bases. This CDR3 region has 15 residues. Germline V CDR1 and CDR2: SGHAT, FQNNGV. The trim removed 5 bases at V and 3 bases at J, leaving 6 bases unmatched. CDR3 amino acids: CASSVGTGINQPQHF. Here the CDR3 DNA reads TGTGCCAGCAGCGTCGGGACAGGTATCAATCAGCCCCAGCATTTT.

This clonotype was detected ten times or more. The chain employs TRBV4-3 and TRBJ2-3; D gene ambiguous. Germline CDR1 and CDR2: LGHNA and YSLEER. V lost 4 bases to trimming and J lost 6 bases, with 17 bases between them. This CDR3 spans 15 amino acids. The CDR3 DNA sequence: TGCGCCAGCAGCCCGGGTAGGGCCCCGGAGGATACGCAGTATTTT. Encoded protein: CASSPGRAPEDTQYF.

This clonotype was picked up many times. The DNA for the CDR3 is TGCGCCAGCAGCCAAGTTGGGGCTGCCTTGGGTTCACCCCTCCACTTT. Protein sequence: CASSQVGAALGSPLHF. This chain links TRBV4-1 with TRBJ1-6, with D possibly being TRBD1 (5 bases). Trimming removed 1 base at V and 9 bases at J, with 16 bases between. The CDR3 totals 16 residues. CDR1 and CDR2 (germline): MGHRA, YSYEKL.

The rearrangement links TRBV7-3 to TRBJ1-6; no definite D call. This CDR3 contains 14 residues. V lost 5 bases and J lost 10, with 15 bases in between. Germline values: CDR1 SGHTA, CDR2 FQGTGA. Written as DNA, the CDR3 is TGTGCCAGCAGCGCGGACCCAAGAGAATCACCCCTCCACTTT. It encodes CASSADPRESPLHF.

This clonotype was recorded at least ten times. The genes are TRBV7-3 and TRBJ2-5, with D possibly matching TRBD1 (6 bases). The CDR3 runs to 15 residues. CDR1 and CDR2 (germline): SGHTA, FQGTGA. V gave up 6 bases and J gave up 0 bases, with 14 bases separating them. The CDR3 DNA reads TGTGCCAGCAGTCTCTCAGGGGCGAACCAAGAGACCCAGTACTTC. Translated, it gives CASSLSGANQETQYF.

This clonotype has only one observation. This sequence may be a read error, since a much larger clone differs from it by one base. The V and J genes are TRBV10-1 and TRBJ2-1; 10 bases are shared with TRBD2. This CDR3 comprises 18 residues. From germline, CDR1 is WNHNN and CDR2 SYGVQD (reference sequence). CDR3 nucleotides: TGCGCCAGCAGCCCTGCCGGGCTAGCGGGAGTTTTTCACAATGAGCAGATCTTC. It translates to CASSPAGLAGVFHNEQIF.

This clonotype was observed at least ten times. V gene TRBV2 combines with J gene TRBJ2-3, with D possibly called TRBD1 or TRBD2 (5 bases each). Trimming stripped 4 bases from V and 4 bases from J, with 15 bases between. CDR1 SNHLY and CDR2 FYNNEI come from the germline V gene. The CDR3 is made up of 15 amino acids. CDR3 residues: CASSGRQNSADTQYF. The CDR3 coding sequence is TGTGCCAGCAGTGGTCGACAGAATAGCGCAGATACGCAGTATTTT. Looking up the rest from reference TRBV2 and TRBJ2-3 gives the full variable domain: EPEVTQTPSHQVTQMGQEVILRCVPISNHLYFYWYRQILGQKVEFLVSFYNNEISEKSEIFDDQFSVERPDGSNFTLKIRSTKLEDSAMYFCASSGRQNSADTQYFGPGTRLTVL.

Worth noting for this clonotype: A single base separates this from a much larger clone, so it may be a read error. The CDR3 reads CASSCAAQETQYF. CDR3 DNA sequence: TGTGCCAGCAGTTGCGCAGCCCAAGAGACCCAGTACTTC. The V call is TRBV12-3 or TRBV12-4, the J call TRBJ2-5; D is unclear. This CDR3 spans 13 amino acids. V lost 4 bases and J lost 1, with 7 bases in between.

This chain uses TRBV10-3 with TRBJ2-7, with D perhaps matching TRBD1 or TRBD2 (5 bases each). CDR1 is ENHRY and CDR2 is SYGVKD in the germline V gene. The V end was cut by 2 bases, the J end by 6 bases, with 20 bases between. This CDR3 region has 16 residues. CDR3 DNA sequence: TGTGCCATCAGTGAGCCTTACCAAGGGACCAAAGGCGAGCAGTACTTC. Translation gives CAISEPYQGTKGEQYF.

This clonotype was seen a few times. This sequence may be a read error, since a much larger clone differs from it by one base. The chain is built from TRBV11-3 and TRBJ2-1; D is perhaps TRBD1 or TRBD2 (5 bases each). The CDR3 consists of 17 residues. From germline, CDR1 is SGHNT and CDR2 YENEEA. V was clipped by 0 bases and J by 0 bases, with 12 bases between them. The CDR3 reads CASSLDRGAYSYNEQFF. In nucleotides, the CDR3 is TGTGCCAGCAGCTTAGATCGGGGCGCATACTCCTACAATGAGCAGTTCTTC.

This clonotype appeared many times. The chain combines TRBV7-9 with TRBJ2-7, with D possibly being TRBD1 or TRBD2 (6 bases each). Trimming removed 5 bases at V and 12 bases at J, with 20 bases between. Germline V gene data show CDR1 as SEHNR and CDR2 as FQNEAQ (reference sequence). This CDR3 has 13 residues. CDR3 in amino acids: CASSHRGRGPWYF. Here the CDR3 DNA reads TGTGCCAGCAGCCACCGGGGGCGCGGACCTTGGTACTTC.